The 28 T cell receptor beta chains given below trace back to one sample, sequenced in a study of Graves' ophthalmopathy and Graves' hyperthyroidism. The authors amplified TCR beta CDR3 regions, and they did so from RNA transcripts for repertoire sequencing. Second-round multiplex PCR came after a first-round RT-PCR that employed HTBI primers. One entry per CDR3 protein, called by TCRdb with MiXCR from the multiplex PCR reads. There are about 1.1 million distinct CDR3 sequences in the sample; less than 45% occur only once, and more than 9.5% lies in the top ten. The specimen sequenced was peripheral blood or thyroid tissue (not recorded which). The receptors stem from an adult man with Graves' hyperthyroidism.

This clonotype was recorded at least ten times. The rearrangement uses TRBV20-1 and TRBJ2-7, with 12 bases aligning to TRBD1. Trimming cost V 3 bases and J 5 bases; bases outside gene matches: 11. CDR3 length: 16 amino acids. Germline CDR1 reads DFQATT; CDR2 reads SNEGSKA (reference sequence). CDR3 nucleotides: TGCAGTGCTAGCCGAGGACGGGACAGGGGGCTGGACGAGCAGTACTTC. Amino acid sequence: CSASRGRDRGLDEQYF.

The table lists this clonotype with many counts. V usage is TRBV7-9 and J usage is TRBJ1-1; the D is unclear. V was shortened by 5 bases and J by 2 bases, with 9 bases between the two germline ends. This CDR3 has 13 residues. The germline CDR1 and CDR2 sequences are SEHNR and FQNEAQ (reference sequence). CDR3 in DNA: TGTGCCAGCAGCCCCCAGACTAACACTGAAGCTTTCTTT. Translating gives CASSPQTNTEAFF.

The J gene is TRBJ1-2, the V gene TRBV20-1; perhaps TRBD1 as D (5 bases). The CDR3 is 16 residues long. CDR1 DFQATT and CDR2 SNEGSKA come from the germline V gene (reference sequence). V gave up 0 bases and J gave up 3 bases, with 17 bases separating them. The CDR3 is CSARDPFGGGDYGYTF. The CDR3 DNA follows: TGCAGTGCTAGAGATCCCTTTGGGGGGGGTGACTATGGCTACACCTTC.

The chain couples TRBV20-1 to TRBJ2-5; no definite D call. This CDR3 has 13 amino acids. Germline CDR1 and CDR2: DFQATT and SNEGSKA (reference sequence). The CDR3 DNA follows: TGCAGCTGGGCCGGGTCCCTCGGGGAGACCCAGTACTTC. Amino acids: CSWAGSLGETQYF.

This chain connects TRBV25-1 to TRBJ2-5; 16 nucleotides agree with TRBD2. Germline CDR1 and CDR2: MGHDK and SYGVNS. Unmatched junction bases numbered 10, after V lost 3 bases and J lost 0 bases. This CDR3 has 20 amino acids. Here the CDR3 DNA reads TGTGCCAGCAGTGATGGACAGGGGGGACTAGCGGGAGGGAACCAAGAGACCCAGTACTTC. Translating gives CASSDGQGGLAGGNQETQYF.

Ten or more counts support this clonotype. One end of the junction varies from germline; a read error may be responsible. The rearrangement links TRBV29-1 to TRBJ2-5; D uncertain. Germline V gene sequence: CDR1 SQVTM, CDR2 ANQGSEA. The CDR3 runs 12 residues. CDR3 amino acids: CSVETWTENQYF. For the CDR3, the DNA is TGCAGCGTTGAGACCTGGACGGAGAACCAGTACTTC.

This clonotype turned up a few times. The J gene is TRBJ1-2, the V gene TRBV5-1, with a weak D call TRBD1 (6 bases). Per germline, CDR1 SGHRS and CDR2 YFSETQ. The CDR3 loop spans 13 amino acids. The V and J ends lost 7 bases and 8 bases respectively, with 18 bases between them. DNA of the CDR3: TGCGCCAGCGGCGGTTCAAGGGGGAAAGGCTACACCTTC. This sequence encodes CASGGSRGKGYTF.

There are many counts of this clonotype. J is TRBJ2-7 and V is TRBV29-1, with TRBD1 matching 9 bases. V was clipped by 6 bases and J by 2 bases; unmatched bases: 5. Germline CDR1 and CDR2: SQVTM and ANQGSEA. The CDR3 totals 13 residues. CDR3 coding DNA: TGCAGCGTAGTATGGGACAGGGCCTACGAGCAGTACTTC. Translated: CSVVWDRAYEQYF.

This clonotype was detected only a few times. CDR3 amino acids: CASSYGGESFTYEQYF. CDR3 sequence (DNA): TGTGCCAGCAGTTATGGGGGCGAGTCCTTTACCTACGAGCAGTACTTC. This chain uses TRBV6-6 with TRBJ2-7; perhaps TRBD1 as D (6 bases). The CDR3 has 16 residues. Trimming took off 3 bases at V and 2 bases at J, with 17 bases between the two ends. Looked up from germline, CDR1 is MNHNY and CDR2 is SVGAGI (reference sequence).

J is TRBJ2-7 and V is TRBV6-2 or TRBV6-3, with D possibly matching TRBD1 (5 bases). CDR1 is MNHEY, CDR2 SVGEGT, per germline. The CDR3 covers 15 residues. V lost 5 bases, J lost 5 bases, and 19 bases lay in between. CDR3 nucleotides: TGTGCCAGCAGTGACCAGCAGGGAATCGCCAACGAGCAGTACTTC. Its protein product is CASSDQQGIANEQYF.

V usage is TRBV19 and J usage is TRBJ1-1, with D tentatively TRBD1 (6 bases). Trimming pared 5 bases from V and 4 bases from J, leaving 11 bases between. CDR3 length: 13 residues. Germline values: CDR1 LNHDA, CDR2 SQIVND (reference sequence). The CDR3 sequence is CASSEGGPTEAFF. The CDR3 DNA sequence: TGTGCCAGTAGTGAGGGGGGCCCCACTGAAGCTTTCTTT.

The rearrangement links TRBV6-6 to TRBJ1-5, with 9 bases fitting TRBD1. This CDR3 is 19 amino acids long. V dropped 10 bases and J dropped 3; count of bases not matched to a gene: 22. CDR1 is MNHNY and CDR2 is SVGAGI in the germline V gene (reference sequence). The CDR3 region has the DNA TGTGCCATCACCCCCCCGGGACAGGGAAGGTATAACTACAATCAGCCCCAGCATTTT. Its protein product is CAITPPGQGRYNYNQPQHF.

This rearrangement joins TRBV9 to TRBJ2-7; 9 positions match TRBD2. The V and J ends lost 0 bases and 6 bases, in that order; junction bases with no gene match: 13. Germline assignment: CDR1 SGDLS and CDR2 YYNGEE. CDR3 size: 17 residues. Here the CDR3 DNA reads TGTGCCAGCAGCGTAGTAGGTAGCGGGGGACTTTCGGGCGAGCAGTACTTC. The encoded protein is CASSVVGSGGLSGEQYF.

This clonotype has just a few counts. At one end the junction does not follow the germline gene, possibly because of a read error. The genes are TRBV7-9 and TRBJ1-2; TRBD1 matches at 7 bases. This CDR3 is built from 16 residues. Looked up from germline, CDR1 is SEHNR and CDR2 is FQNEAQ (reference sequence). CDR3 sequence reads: CASSQITDRLDYGYTF. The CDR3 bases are TGCGCCAGCAGCCAAATTACGGACAGGTTGGACTATGGCTACACCTTC.

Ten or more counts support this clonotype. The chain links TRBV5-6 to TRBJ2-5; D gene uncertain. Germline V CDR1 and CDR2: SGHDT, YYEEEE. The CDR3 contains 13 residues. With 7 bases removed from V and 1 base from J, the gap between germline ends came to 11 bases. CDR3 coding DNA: TGTGCCAGCGCTGTCAAGCCCCAAGAGACCCAGTACTTC. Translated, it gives CASAVKPQETQYF.

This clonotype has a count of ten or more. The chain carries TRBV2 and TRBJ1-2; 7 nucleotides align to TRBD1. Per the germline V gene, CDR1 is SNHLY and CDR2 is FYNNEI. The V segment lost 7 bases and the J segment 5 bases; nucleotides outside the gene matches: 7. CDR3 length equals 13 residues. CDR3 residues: CASIVGQLYGYTF. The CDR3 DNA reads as TGTGCCAGCATCGTGGGACAGTTGTATGGCTACACCTTC.

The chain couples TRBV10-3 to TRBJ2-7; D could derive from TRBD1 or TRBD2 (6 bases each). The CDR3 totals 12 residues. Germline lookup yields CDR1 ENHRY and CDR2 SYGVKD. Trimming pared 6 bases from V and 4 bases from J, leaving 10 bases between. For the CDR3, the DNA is TGTGCCATCAGGGAGGGGGAATACGAGCAGTACTTC. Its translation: CAIREGEYEQYF.

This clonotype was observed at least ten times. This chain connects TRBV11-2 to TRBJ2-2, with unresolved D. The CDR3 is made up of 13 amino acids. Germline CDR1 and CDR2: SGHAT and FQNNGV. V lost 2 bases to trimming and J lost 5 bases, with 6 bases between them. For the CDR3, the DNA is TGTGCCAGCAGCTTACAGGAAACCGGGGAGCTGTTTTTT. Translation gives CASSLQETGELFF. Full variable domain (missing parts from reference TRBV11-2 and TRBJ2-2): EAGVAQSPRYKIIEKRQSVAFWCNPISGHATLYWYQQILGQGPKLLIQFQNNGVVDDSQLPKDRFSAERLKGVDSTLKIQPAKLEDSAVYLCASSLQETGELFFGEGSRLTVL.

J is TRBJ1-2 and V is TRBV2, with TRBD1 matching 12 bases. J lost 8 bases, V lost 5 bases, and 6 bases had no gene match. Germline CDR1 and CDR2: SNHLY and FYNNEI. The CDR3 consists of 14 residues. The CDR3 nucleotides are TGTGCCAGCAGTCGGGACAGGGGGCTAGGAGGCTACACCTTC. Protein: CASSRDRGLGGYTF.

Here the CDR3 reads CASSGETEAFF. The DNA for the CDR3 is TGCGCCAGCAGCGGTGAGACTGAAGCTTTCTTT. The gene calls are TRBV5-1 and TRBJ1-1; D unresolved. This CDR3 spans 11 amino acids. Looked up from germline, CDR1 is SGHRS and CDR2 is YFSETQ. Trimming took 4 bases from V and 5 from J, leaving 6 bases between them. Drawing the rest from reference TRBV5-1 and TRBJ1-1, the complete variable domain is KAGVTQTPRYLIKTRGQQVTLSCSPISGHRSVSWYQQTPGQGLQFLFEYFSETQRNKGNFPGRFSGRQFSNSRSEMNVSTLELGDSALYLCASSGETEAFFGQGTRLTVV.

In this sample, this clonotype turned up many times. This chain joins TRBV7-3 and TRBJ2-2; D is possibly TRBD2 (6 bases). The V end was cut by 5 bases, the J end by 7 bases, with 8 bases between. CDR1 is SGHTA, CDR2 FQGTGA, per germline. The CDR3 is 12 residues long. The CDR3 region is CASSIGGGELFF. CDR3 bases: TGTGCCAGCAGCATCGGGGGCGGGGAGCTGTTTTTT. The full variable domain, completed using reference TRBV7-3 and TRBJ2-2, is GAGVSQTPSNKVTEKGKYVELRCDPISGHTALYWYRQSLGQGPEFLIYFQGTGAADDSGLPNDRFFAVRPEGSVSTLKIQRTERGDSAVYLCASSIGGGELFFGEGSRLTVL.

The CDR3, as DNA: TGCAGTGCTAGGGCCGCCTCAGGGGCCAACGTCCTGACTTTC. Protein: CSARAASGANVLTF. This chain uses TRBV20-1 with TRBJ2-6, with unresolved D. Germline-derived CDR1 and CDR2 are DFQATT and SNEGSKA (reference sequence). CDR3 size: 14 residues. Trimming took 3 bases from V and 4 from J, leaving 10 bases between them.

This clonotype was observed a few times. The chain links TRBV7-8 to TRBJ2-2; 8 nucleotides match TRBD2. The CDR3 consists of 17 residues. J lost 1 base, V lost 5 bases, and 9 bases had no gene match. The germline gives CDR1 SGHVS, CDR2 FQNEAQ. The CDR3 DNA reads TGTGCCAGCAGCAGAACTAGCCTAGCGGGGAACACCGGGGAGCTGTTTTTT. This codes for CASSRTSLAGNTGELFF.

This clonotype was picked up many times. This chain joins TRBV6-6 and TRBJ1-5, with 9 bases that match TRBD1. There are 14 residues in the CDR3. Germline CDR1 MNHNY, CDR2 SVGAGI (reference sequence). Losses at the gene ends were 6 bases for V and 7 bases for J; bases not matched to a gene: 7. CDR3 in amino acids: CASREQGARQPQHF. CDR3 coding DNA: TGTGCCAGCAGGGAACAGGGGGCGAGGCAGCCCCAGCATTTT.

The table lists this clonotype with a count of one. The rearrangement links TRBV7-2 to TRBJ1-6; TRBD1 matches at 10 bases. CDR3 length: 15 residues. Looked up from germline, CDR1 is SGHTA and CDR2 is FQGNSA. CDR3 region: CARRQGAPYNSPLHF. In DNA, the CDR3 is TGTGCTAGAAGACAGGGGGCACCCTATAATTCACCCCTCCACTTT.

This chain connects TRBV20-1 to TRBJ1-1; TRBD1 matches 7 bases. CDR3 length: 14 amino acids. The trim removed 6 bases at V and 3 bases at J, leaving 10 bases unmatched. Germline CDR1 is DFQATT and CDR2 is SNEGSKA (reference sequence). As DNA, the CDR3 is TGCAGTGCCATAACAGGGGTCGGTCACACTGAAGCTTTCTTT. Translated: CSAITGVGHTEAFF.

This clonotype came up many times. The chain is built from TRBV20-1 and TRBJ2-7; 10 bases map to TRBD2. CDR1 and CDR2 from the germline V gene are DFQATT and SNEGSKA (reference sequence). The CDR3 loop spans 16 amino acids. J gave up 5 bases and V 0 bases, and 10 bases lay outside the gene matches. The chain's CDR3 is CSARDLAASGSDEQYF. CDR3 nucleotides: TGCAGTGCTAGAGATCTAGCGGCTAGCGGGAGCGACGAGCAGTACTTC.

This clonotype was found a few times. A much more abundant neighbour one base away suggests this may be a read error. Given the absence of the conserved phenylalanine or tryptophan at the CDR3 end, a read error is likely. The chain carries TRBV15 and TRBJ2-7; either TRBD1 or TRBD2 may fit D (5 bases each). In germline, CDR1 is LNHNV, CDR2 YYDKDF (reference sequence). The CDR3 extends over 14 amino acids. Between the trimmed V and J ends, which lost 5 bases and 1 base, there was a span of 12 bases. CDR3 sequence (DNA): TGTGCCACCAGCGCGAGGGGCCTTTCCTACGAGCAGTACCTC. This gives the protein CATSARGLSYEQYL.